Below, one T cell receptor beta chain is given with its context. Its cognate antigen is unknown. Separate alpha and beta amplification began at the second PCR step. The data were taken from a study of naive and memory T cell subsets. Overall study results and limits: Clonotypes are single alpha or beta chains, not paired receptors. A few larger clonotypes appeared in naive repertoires, especially CD8, possibly memory cells re-expressing CD45RA.

The CDR3 sequence is 15 residues long. V lost 4 bases, J lost 5 bases, and 19 bases lay in between. Germline V CDR1 and CDR2: SQVTM, ANQGSEA. The beta constant-region primer was an equimolar mix of two oligonucleotides covering TRBC1 and TRBC2. Four rounds of PCR amplified the ligated cDNA using nested alpha and beta constant-region primers plus SP2. Via MiXCR, TCRdb re-called the UMI-ligation and nested PCR reads, giving one row per CDR3 protein. The table has about 90,000 distinct CDR3 sequences, around 11% seen once. Material: naive CD4+ T cells from blood. The chain couples TRBV29-1 to TRBJ2-3; maybe TRBD2 (5 bases). The origin of this receptor is a human donor in good health. Here the CDR3 DNA reads TGCAGCGTTGGAGGGCGAGACACACGGAAAGATACGCAGTATTTT. Translating it yields CSVGGRDTRKDTQYF.